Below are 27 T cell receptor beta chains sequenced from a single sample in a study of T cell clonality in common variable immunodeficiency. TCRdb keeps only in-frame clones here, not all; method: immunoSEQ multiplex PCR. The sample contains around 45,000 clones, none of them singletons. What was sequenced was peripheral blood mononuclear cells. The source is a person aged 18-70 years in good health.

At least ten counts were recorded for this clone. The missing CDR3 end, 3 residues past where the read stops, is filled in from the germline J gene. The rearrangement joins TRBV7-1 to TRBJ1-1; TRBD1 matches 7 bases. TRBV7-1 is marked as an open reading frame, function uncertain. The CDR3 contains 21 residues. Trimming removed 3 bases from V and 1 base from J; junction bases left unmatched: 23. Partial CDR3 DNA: TGTGCCAGCAGCTCTCAGCTCACTTACCGACAGGGAAAACGTGGGAACACTGAA. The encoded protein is CASSSQLTYRQGKRGNTE. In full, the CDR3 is CASSSQLTYRQGKRGNTEAFF.

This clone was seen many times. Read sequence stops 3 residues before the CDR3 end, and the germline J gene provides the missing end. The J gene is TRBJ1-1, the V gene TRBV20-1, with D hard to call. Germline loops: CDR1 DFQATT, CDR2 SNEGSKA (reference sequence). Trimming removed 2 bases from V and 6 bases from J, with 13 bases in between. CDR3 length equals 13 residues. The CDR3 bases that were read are TGCAGTGCTAGACGTATGTCAGTACCTGAA. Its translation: CSARRMSVPE. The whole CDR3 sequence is CSARRMSVPEAFF.

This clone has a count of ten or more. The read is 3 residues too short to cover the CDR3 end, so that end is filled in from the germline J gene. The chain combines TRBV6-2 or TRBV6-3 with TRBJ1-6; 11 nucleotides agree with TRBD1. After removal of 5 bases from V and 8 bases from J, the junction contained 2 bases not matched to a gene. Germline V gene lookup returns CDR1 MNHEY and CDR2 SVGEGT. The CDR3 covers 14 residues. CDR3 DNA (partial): TGTGCCAGCAGTCGGACAGGGGGCGATTCACCC. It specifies CASSRTGGDSP. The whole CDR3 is CASSRTGGDSPLHF.

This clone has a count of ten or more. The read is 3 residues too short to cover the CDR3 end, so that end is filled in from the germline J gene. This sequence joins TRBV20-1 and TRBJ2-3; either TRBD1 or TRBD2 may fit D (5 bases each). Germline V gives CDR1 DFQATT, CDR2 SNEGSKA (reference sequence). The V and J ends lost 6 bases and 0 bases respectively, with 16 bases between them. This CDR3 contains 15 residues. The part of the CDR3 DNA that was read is TGCAGTGCCACATCTCTGAGGGGCAGCACAGATACG. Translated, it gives CSATSLRGSTDT. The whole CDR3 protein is CSATSLRGSTDTQYF.

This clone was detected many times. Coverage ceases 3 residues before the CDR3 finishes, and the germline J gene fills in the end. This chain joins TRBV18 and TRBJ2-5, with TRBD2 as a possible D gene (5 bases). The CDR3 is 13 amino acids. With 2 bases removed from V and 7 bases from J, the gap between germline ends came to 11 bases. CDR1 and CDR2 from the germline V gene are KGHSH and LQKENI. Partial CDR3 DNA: TGTGCCAGCTCACCATCGGACTTCGGGACC. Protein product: CASSPSDFGT. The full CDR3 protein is CASSPSDFGTQYF. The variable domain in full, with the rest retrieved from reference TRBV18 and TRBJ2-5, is NAGVMQNPRHLVRRRGQEARLRCSPMKGHSHVYWYRQLPEEGLKFMVYLQKENIIDESGMPKERFSAEFPKEGPSILRIQQVVRGDSAAYFCASSPSDFGTQYFGPGTRLLVL.

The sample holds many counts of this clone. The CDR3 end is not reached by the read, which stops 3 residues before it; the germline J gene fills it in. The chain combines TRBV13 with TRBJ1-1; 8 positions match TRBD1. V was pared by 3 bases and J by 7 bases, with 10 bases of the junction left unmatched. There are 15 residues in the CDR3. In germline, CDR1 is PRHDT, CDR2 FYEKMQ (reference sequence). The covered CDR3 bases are TGTGCCAGCAGCTTGACAGGGGCCAGGGTGATTGAA. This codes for CASSLTGARVIE. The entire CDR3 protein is CASSLTGARVIEAFF. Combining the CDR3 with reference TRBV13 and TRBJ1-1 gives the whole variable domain AAGVIQSPRHLIKEKRETATLKCYPIPRHDTVYWYQQGPGQDPQFLISFYEKMQSDKGSIPDRFSAQQFSDYHSELNMSSLELGDSALYFCASSLTGARVIEAFFGQGTRLTVV.

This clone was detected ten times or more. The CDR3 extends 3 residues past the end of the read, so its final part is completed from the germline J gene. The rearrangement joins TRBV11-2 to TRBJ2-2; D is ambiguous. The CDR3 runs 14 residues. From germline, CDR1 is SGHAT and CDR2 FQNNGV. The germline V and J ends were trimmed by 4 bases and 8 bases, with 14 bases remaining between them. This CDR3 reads CASSSLSPRGELFF. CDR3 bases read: TGTGCCAGCAGCTCATTATCCCCCAGAGGGGAG.

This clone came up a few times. CDR3 sequence reads: CASRDTSYEQYF. The CDR3 bases that were read are TGTGCCAGCCGGGACACCTCCTACGAG. The rearrangement links TRBV11-3 to TRBJ2-7; perhaps TRBD1 as D (6 bases). The read finishes 3 residues shy of the CDR3 end, and the germline J gene is used to complete it. The CDR3 loop spans 12 amino acids. V was cut by 8 bases and J by 0 bases, with 8 bases left in between. CDR1 SGHNT and CDR2 YENEEA come from the germline V gene.

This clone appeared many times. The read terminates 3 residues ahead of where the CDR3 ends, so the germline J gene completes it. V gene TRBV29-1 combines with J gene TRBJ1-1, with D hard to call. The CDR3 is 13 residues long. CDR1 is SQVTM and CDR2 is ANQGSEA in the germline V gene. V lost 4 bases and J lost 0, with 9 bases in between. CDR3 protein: CSVVSQMNTEAFF. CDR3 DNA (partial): TGCAGCGTTGTTAGCCAGATGAACACTGAA. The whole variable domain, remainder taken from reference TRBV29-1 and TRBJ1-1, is SAVISQKPSRDICQRGTSLTIQCQVDSQVTMMFWYRQQPGQSLTLIATANQGSEATYESGFVIDKFPISRPNLTFSTLTVSNMSPEDSSIYLCSVVSQMNTEAFFGQGTRLTVV.

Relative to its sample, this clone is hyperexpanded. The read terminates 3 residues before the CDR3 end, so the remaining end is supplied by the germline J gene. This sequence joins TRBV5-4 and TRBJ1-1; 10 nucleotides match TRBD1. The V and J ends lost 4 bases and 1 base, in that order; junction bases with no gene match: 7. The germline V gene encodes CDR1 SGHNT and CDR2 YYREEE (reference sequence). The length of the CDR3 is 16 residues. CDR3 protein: CASSIGGQGSNTEAFF. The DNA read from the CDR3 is TGTGCCAGCAGCATTGGGGGACAGGGGTCGAACACTGAA.

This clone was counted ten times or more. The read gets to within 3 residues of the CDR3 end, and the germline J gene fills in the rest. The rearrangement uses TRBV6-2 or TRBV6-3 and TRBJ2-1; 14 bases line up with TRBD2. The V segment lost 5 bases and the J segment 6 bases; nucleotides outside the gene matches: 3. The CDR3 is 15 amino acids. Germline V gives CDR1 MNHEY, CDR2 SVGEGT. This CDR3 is CASSPGTSGGNEQFF. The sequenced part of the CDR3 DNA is TGTGCCAGCAGTCCCGGGACTAGCGGGGGCAATGAG.

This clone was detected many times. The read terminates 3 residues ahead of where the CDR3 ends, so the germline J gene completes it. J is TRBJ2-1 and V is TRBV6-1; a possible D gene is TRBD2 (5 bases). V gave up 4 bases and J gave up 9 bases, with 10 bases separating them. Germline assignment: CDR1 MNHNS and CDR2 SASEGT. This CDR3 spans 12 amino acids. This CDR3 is CASSGTWGEQFF. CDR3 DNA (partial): TGTGCCAGCAGTGGGACTTGGGGTGAG.

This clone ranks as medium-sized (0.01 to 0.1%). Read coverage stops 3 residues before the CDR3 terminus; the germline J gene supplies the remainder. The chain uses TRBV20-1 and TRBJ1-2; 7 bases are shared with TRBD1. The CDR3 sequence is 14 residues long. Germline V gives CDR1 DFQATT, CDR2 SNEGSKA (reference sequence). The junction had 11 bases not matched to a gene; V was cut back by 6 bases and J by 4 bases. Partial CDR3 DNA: TGCAGTGCCGTAGGGACAGCCGCTCTCTATGGC. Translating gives CSAVGTAALYG. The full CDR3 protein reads CSAVGTAALYGYTF.

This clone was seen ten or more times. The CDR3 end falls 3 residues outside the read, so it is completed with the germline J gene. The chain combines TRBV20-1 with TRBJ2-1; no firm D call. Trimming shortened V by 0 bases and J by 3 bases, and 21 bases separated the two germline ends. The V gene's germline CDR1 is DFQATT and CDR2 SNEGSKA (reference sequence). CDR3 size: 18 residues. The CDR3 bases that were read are TGCAGTGCTAGAGACCTTAACTTAGTACCCAAATACTACAATGAG. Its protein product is CSARDLNLVPKYYNE. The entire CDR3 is CSARDLNLVPKYYNEQFF.

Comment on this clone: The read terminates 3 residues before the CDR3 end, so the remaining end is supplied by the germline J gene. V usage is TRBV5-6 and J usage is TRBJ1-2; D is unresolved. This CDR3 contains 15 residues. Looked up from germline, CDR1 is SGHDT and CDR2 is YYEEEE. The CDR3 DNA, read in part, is TGTGCCAGCAGCTTTGGTGCCATCCACTCGTGGGGC. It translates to CASSFGAIHSWG. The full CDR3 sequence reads CASSFGAIHSWGYTF.

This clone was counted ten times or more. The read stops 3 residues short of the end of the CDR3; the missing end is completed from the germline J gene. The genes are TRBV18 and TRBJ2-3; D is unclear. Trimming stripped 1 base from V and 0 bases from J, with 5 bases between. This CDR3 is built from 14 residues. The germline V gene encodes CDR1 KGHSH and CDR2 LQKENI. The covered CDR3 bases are TGTGCCAGCTCACCACAGCGTAGCACAGATACG. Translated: CASSPQRSTDT. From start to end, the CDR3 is CASSPQRSTDTQYF.

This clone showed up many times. The CDR3 DNA, read in part, is TGCAGTGCTAGGGGAAGCAGGGTCTTGTACGAG. It translates to CSARGSRVLYE. The whole CDR3 is CSARGSRVLYEQYF. The gene calls are TRBV20-1 and TRBJ2-7, with TRBD1 as a possible D gene (5 bases). The CDR3 end lies 3 residues beyond the end of the read and is filled in from the germline J gene. The CDR3 is 14 amino acids. Looked up from germline, CDR1 is DFQATT and CDR2 is SNEGSKA (reference sequence). Trimming left V 3 bases short and J 4 bases short, with 16 bases between.

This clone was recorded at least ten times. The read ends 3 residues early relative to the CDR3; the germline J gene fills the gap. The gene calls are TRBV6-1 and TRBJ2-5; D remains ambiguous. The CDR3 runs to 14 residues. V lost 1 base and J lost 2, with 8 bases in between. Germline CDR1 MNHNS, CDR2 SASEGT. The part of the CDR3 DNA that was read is TGTGCCAGCAGTGAAGGGCAGATGCAAGAGACC. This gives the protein CASSEGQMQET. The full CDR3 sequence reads CASSEGQMQETQYF.

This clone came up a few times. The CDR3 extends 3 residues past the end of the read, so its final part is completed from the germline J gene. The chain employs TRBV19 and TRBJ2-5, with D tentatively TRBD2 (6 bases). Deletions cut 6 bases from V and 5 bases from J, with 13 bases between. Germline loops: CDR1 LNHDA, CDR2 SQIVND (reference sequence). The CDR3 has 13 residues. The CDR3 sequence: CASSRDSGETQYF. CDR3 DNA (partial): TGTGCCAGTAGCCGGGACTCCGGGGAGACC.

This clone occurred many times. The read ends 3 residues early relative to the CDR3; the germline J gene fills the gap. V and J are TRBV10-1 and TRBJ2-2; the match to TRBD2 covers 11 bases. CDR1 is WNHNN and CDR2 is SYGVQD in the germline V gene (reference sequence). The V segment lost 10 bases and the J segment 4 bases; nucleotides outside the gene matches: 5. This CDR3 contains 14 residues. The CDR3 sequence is CATLAGGPTGELFF. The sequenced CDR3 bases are TGCGCCACATTAGCGGGGGGGCCCACCGGGGAG.

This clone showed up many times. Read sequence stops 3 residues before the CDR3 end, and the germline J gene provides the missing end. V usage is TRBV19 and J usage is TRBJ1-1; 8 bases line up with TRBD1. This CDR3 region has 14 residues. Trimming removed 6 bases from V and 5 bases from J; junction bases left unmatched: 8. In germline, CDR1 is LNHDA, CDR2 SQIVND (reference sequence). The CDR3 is CASRKQGGITEAFF. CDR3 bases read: TGTGCCAGTAGGAAACAGGGGGGAATAACTGAA.

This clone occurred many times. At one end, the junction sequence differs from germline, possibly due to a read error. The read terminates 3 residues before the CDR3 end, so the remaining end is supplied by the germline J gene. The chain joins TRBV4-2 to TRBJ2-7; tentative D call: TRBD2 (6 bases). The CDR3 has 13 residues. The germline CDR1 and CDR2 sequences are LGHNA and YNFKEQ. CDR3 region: CASSQATSYEQYF. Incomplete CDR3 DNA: TGCGCCAGCAGCCAAGCGACTAGCTACGAG.

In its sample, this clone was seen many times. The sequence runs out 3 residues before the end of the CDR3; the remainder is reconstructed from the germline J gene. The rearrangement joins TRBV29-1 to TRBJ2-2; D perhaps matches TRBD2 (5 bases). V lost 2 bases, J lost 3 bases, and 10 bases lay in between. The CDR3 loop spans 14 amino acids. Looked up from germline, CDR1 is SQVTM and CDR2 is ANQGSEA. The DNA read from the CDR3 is TGCAGCGTTGAATGGCGGGCCCACACCGGGGAG. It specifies CSVEWRAHTGE. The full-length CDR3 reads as CSVEWRAHTGELFF.

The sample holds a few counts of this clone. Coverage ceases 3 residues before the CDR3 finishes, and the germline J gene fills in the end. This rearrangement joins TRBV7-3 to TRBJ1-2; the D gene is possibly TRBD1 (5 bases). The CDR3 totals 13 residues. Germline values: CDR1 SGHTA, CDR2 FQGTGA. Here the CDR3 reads CASSTAGGDTYTF. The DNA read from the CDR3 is TGTGCCAGCAGTACGGCGGGGGGAGATACC.

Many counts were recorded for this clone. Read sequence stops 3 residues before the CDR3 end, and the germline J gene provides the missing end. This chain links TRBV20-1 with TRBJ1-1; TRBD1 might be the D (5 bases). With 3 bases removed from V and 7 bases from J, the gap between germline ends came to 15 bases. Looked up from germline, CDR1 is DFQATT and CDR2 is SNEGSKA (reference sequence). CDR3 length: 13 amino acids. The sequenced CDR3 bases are TGCAGTGCTAGTCAGGGAGTGGGCTATGAA. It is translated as CSASQGVGYE. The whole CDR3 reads CSASQGVGYEAFF.

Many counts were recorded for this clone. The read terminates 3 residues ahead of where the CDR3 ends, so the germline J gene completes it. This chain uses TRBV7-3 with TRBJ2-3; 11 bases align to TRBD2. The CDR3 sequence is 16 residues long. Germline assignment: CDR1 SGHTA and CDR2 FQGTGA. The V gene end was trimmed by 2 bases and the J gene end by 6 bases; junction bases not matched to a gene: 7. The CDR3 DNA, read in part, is TGTGCCAGCAGCTTAGGGCTAGCGGGGGGTTATGATACG. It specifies CASSLGLAGGYDT. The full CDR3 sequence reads CASSLGLAGGYDTQYF. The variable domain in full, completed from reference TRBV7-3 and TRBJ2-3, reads GAGVSQTPSNKVTEKGKYVELRCDPISGHTALYWYRQSLGQGPEFLIYFQGTGAADDSGLPNDRFFAVRPEGSVSTLKIQRTERGDSAVYLCASSLGLAGGYDTQYFGPGTRLTVL.

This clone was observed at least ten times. CDR3 residues: CASSSNNSPLHF. The sequenced part of the CDR3 DNA is TGTGCCAGCAGTTCAAATAATTCACCC. V gene TRBV12-3 or TRBV12-4 combines with J gene TRBJ1-6; D uncertain. The read comes to an end 3 residues before the CDR3 does, leaving the germline J gene to fill in the end. This CDR3 has 12 residues. Trimming shortened V by 4 bases and J by 5 bases, and 3 bases separated the two germline ends.